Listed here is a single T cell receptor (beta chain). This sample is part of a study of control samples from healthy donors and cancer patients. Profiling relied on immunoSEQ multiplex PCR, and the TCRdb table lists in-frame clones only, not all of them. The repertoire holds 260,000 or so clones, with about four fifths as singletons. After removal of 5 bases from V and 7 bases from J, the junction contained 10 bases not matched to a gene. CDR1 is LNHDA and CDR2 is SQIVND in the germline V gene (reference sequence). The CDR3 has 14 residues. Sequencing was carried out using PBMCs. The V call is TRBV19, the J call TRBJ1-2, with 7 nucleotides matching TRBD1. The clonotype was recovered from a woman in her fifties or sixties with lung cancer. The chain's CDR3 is CASSSSQGPTGYTF. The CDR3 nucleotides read TGTGCCAGTAGTTCGTCACAGGGGCCAACTGGCTACACCTTC.